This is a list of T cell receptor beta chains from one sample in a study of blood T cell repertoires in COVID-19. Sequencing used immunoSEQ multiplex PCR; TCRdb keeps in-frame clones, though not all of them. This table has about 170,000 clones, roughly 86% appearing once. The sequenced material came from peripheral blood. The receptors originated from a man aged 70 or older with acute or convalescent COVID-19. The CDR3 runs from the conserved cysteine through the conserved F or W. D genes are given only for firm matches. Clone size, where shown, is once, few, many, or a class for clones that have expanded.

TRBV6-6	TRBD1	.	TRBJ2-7	CASSYDRGREQYF	TGTGCCAGCAGTTACGACAGGGGGCGCGAGCAGTACTTC
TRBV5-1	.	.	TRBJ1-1	CASSLGQPNTEAFF	TGCGCCAGCAGCTTAGGACAGCCGAACACTGAAGCTTTCTTT
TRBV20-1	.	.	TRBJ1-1	CSAGEDTEAFF	TGCAGTGCTGGGGAGGACACTGAAGCTTTCTTT
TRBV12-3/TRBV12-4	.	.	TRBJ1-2	CASSYASRGYTF	TGTGCCAGCAGTTATGCTTCCAGGGGCTACACCTTC
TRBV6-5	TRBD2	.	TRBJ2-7	CASSRSGNSYEQYF	TGTGCCAGCAGTCGTAGCGGGAACTCCTACGAGCAGTACTTC
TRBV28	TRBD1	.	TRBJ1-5	CASSETGGDNQPQHF	TGTGCCAGCAGCGAGACAGGGGGGGACAATCAGCCCCAGCATTTT
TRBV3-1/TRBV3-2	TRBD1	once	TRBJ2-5	CASSQPLRQGHEETQYF	TGTGCCAGCAGCCAGCCGCTTAGACAGGGGCACGAAGAGACCCAGTACTTC
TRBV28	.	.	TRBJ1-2	CASSLIPGQTSYGYTF	TGTGCCAGCAGTTTAATACCCGGACAAACGAGCTATGGCTACACCTTC
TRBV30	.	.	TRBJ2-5	CAWSVNGGGETQYF	TGTGCCTGGAGTGTTAATGGCGGAGGGGAGACCCAGTACTTC
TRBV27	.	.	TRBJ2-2	CASSLRGGELFF	TGTGCCAGCAGTTTGCGGGGAGGGGAGCTGTTTTTT
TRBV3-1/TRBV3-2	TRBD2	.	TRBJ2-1	CASSLYSVAGGRDEQFF	TGTGCCAGCAGCCTTTACTCTGTAGCGGGAGGTAGAGATGAGCAGTTCTTC